This passage covers 10 T cell receptor beta chains from one sample sequenced in a study of cytomegalovirus exposure and HLA in healthy donors. The PCR contained 60 Vbeta and 13 Jbeta primers. TCRdb's copy holds only in-frame clones and misses some; the assay was immunoSEQ multiplex PCR. Seen here are some 150,000 clones, under 75% observed once, and the top ten hold under 2.5%. Sequenced material: PBMCs. These TCRs come from a woman aged 40 to 49 in good health and CMV-seronegative.

The chain couples TRBV19 to TRBJ2-7, with D possibly matching TRBD1 (5 bases). The V and J ends lost 4 bases and 2 bases respectively, with 12 bases between them. This CDR3 spans 14 amino acids. Per the germline V gene, CDR1 is LNHDA and CDR2 is SQIVND (reference sequence). The CDR3 bases are TGTGCCAGTAGTAGAGCAGGGTCAACCTACGAGCAGTACTTC. Translation gives CASSRAGSTYEQYF.

This clone was counted only a few times. This rearrangement joins TRBV6-4 to TRBJ2-3, with D possibly being TRBD1 (6 bases). Germline-derived CDR1 and CDR2 are MRHNA and SNTAGT. The length of the CDR3 is 14 residues. V dropped 2 bases and J dropped 1 base, with 7 bases sitting between them. CDR3 DNA: TGTGCCAGCAGTGACAAGGGGGGCACAGATACGCAGTATTTT. It is translated as CASSDKGGTDTQYF.

By proportion, this clone is medium-sized. V and J are TRBV11-2 and TRBJ1-2; D is uncertain. Trimming removed 0 bases at V and 7 bases at J, with 12 bases between. The CDR3 extends over 14 amino acids. The germline gives CDR1 SGHAT, CDR2 FQNNGV. The CDR3 DNA is TGTGCCAGCAGCTTAGAATCGGGTTCGGCTGGCTACACCTTC. Amino acid sequence: CASSLESGSAGYTF.

The gene calls are TRBV25-1 and TRBJ2-1, with D possibly matching TRBD2 (5 bases). Germline CDR1 reads MGHDK; CDR2 reads SYGVNS. This CDR3 is 12 amino acids long. The CDR3 nucleotides are TGTGCGAGCGCAAAGAGTAGCGATGAGCAGTTCTTC. Translated, it gives CASAKSSDEQFF.

The chain links TRBV12-5 to TRBJ1-1; 7 nucleotides line up with TRBD1. The V gene's germline CDR1 is LGHNT and CDR2 FRNRAP. V was pared by 0 bases and J by 1 base, with 8 bases of the junction left unmatched. The CDR3 is 17 residues long. The DNA for the CDR3 is TGTGCTAGTGGTTTGGTCGCGACAGGGCGAACGAACACTGAAGCTTTCTTT. It codes for CASGLVATGRTNTEAFF.

The chain couples TRBV7-9 to TRBJ2-3; no firm D call. Between the trimmed V and J ends, which lost 6 bases and 7 bases, there was a span of 11 bases. The germline V gene encodes CDR1 SEHNR and CDR2 FQNEAQ (reference sequence). The CDR3 totals 12 residues. Here the CDR3 reads CASRKESYTQYF. The CDR3 DNA follows: TGTGCCAGCAGAAAGGAGAGCTATACGCAGTATTTT.

This clone has only a few counts. The chain couples TRBV4-1 to TRBJ2-3; 8 bases fit TRBD2. Trimming at V came to 1 base and at J to 2 bases, leaving 11 bases not matched to a gene. The CDR3 loop spans 18 amino acids. Germline CDR1 reads MGHRA; CDR2 reads YSYEKL. In nucleotides, the CDR3 is TGCGCCAGCAGCCAAGTTTACGGGGGGGGCCTGTTCACAGATACGCAGTATTTT. Translated, it gives CASSQVYGGGLFTDTQYF.

This rearrangement joins TRBV19 to TRBJ1-1; possible D gene TRBD1, 5 bases. The CDR3 extends over 13 amino acids. Germline values: CDR1 LNHDA, CDR2 SQIVND (reference sequence). Trimming took 4 bases from V and 4 from J, leaving 10 bases between them. DNA of the CDR3: TGTGCCAGTAGTACCGCGGGGCCCACTGAAGCTTTCTTT. This encodes CASSTAGPTEAFF.

The rearrangement uses TRBV7-2 and TRBJ1-4, with D maybe TRBD1 (5 bases). CDR1 and CDR2 from the germline V gene are SGHTA and FQGNSA. With 5 bases removed from V and 8 bases from J, the gap between germline ends came to 15 bases. The length of the CDR3 is 14 residues. CDR3 residues: CASSQGLRGEKLFF. The DNA of the CDR3 is TGTGCCAGCAGCCAGGGACTCCGGGGGGAAAAACTGTTTTTT. The variable domain in full, completed from reference TRBV7-2 and TRBJ1-4, reads GAGVSQSPSNKVTEKGKDVELRCDPISGHTALYWYRQSLGQGLEFLIYFQGNSAPDKSGLPSDRFSAERTGGSVSTLTIQRTQQEDSAVYLCASSQGLRGEKLFFGSGTQLSVL.

V usage is TRBV21-1 and J usage is TRBJ1-5; TRBD1, the table's D call, was not compared with the DNA. TRBV21-1 has pseudogene status. CDR3 size: 18 residues. CDR3 region: CASSLGPGGLYSNQPQHF. CDR3 DNA sequence: TGTGCCAGCAGCTTAGGTCCAGGTGGGCTTTATAGCAATCAGCCCCAGCATTTT.